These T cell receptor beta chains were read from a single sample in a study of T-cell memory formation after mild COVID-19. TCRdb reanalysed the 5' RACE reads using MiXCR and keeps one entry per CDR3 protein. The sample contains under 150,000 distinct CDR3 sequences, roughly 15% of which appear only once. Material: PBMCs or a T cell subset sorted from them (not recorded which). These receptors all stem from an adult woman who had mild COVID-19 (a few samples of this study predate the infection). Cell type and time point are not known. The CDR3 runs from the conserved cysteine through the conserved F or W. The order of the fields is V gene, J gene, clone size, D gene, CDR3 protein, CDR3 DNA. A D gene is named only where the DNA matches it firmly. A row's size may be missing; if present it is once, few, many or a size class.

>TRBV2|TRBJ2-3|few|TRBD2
CASTLGKTGTSGRADTQYF
TGTGCCAGCACTCTCGGGAAGACCGGGACTAGCGGGAGAGCAGATACGCAGTATTTT
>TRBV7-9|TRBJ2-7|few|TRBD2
CASSNLRASRGTYEQYF
TGTGCCAGCAGCAACCTGCGCGCCTCGCGGGGGACCTACGAGCAGTACTTC
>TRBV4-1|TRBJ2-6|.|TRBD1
CASSRDAGTGYSGANVLTF
TGCGCCAGCAGCCGAGACGCCGGGACAGGGTACTCTGGGGCCAACGTCCTGACTTTC
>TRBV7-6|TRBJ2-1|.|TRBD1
CASSYPGQNNEQFF
TGTGCCAGCAGCTACCCGGGACAGAACAATGAGCAGTTCTTC
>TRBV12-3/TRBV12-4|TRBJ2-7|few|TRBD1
CASRAGQGPYEQYF
TGTGCCAGCAGGGCTGGACAGGGGCCCTACGAGCAGTACTTC
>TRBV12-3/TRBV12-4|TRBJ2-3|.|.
CASSPPLGADTQYF
TGTGCCAGCAGTCCGCCGCTGGGGGCAGATACGCAGTATTTT
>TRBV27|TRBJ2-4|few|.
CASSLGFTGSAKNIQYF
TGTGCCAGCAGTTTAGGTTTCACAGGGTCGGCCAAAAACATTCAGTACTTC
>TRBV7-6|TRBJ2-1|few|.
CASSLASGSEQFF
TGTGCCAGCAGCTTAGCTAGCGGCAGCGAGCAGTTCTTC
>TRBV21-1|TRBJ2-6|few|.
CASMDFKASGANVLTF
TGTGCCAGCATGGACTTTAAAGCGTCTGGGGCCAACGTCCTGACTTTC
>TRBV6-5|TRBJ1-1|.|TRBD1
CASSHGTAAEAFF
TGTGCCAGCAGTCACGGGACAGCCGCTGAAGCTTTCTTT
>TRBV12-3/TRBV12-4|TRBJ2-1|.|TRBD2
CASSLWLAGADEQFF
TGTGCCAGCAGTTTGTGGCTAGCGGGAGCGGATGAGCAGTTCTTC
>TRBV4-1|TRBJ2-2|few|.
CASSPGGRDTGELFF
TGCGCCAGCAGCCCGGGGGGCAGGGACACCGGGGAGCTGTTTTTT
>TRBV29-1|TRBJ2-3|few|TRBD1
CSVVGTGGFTDTQYF
TGCAGCGTAGTGGGGACAGGGGGTTTCACAGATACGCAGTATTTT
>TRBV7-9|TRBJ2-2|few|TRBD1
CASSRLGTGNTGELFF
TGTGCCAGCAGCAGACTTGGGACAGGGAACACCGGGGAGCTGTTTTTT
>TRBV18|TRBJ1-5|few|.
CASSPGRGDQPQHF
TGTGCCAGCTCACCAGGCAGGGGTGACCAGCCCCAGCATTTT
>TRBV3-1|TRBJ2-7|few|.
CASNRDGHYEQYF
TGTGCCAGCAACCGGGACGGTCACTACGAGCAGTACTTC
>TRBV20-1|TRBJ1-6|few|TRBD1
CSAGDPGQGKRSPLHF
TGCAGTGCTGGGGACCCTGGACAGGGAAAGCGTTCACCCCTCCACTTT